The 18 T cell receptor beta chains below were found in one sample sequenced in a study of blood T cell repertoires in COVID-19. The assay was immunoSEQ multiplex PCR, and TCRdb's table has in-frame clones only and misses some. This table has roughly 250,000 clones, 88% appearing once. The sequencing input was PBMCs or T cells enriched from blood (not recorded which). Receptor source: a woman between 35 and 50 years old with acute COVID-19.

The chain employs TRBV5-1 and TRBJ2-7, with 10 bases lining up with TRBD2. Unmatched junction bases numbered 3, after V lost 0 bases and J lost 0 bases. This CDR3 is 16 amino acids long. Germline CDR1 and CDR2: SGHRS and YFSETQ. CDR3: CASSLAGLADSYEQYF. In nucleotides, the CDR3 is TGCGCCAGCAGCTTGGCCGGACTAGCGGACTCCTACGAGCAGTACTTC.

The chain couples TRBV7-2 to TRBJ2-1; 8 bases agree with TRBD2. Looked up from germline, CDR1 is SGHTA and CDR2 is FQGNSA. J lost 10 bases, V lost 6 bases, and 11 bases had no gene match. The CDR3 extends over 14 amino acids. The CDR3, as DNA: TGTGCCAGCAGTTCCACCCGGGGGGGTTGGGAGCAGTTCTTC. It encodes CASSSTRGGWEQFF.

This chain links TRBV24-1 with TRBJ2-3, with a weak D call TRBD2 (5 bases). CDR3 size: 15 residues. Germline CDR1 KGHDR, CDR2 SFDVKD. The V and J ends lost 5 bases and 0 bases respectively, with 11 bases between them. The CDR3 bases are TGTGCCACCAGTGCCGGGGAATCTAGCACAGATACGCAGTATTTT. Amino acids: CATSAGESSTDTQYF.

The chain carries TRBV27 and TRBJ1-4, with 9 bases that match TRBD1. Unmatched junction bases numbered 13, after V lost 9 bases and J lost 5 bases. Germline assignment: CDR1 MNHEY and CDR2 SMNVEV (reference sequence). This CDR3 spans 16 amino acids. The DNA of the CDR3 is TGTGCCAGTCGGGGACAGGGTTTTTGGGGGAATGAAAAACTGTTTTTT. This encodes CASRGQGFWGNEKLFF.

This clone was observed a few times. The chain carries TRBV7-2 and TRBJ2-7, with 7 nucleotides matching TRBD2. The length of the CDR3 is 14 residues. V lost 2 bases and J lost 6; bases outside the gene matches: 7. Looked up from germline, CDR1 is SGHTA and CDR2 is FQGNSA. As DNA, the CDR3 is TGTGCCAGCAGCTTATCGGGAGGTACCCCCGAGCAGTACGTC. As protein: CASSLSGGTPEQYV.

V gene TRBV30 combines with J gene TRBJ2-3; 14 bases are a match to TRBD2. The ends lost 0 bases at V and 5 bases at J; junction bases unmatched: 1. The CDR3 consists of 15 residues. Per the germline V gene, CDR1 is GTSNPN and CDR2 is SVGIG (reference sequence). As DNA, the CDR3 is TGTGCCTGGAGTGTAGGGACTAGCGGGAGAGATACGCAGTATTTT. As protein: CAWSVGTSGRDTQYF.

The chain combines TRBV28 with TRBJ2-7; D gene uncertain. Germline V gene lookup returns CDR1 MDHEN and CDR2 SYDVKM. Trimming cost V 7 bases and J 2 bases, with 15 bases left between them. CDR3 length: 14 residues. Here the CDR3 DNA reads TGTGCCAGCACCATCCGGTCCTCCACCTACGAGCAGTACTTC. It yields the protein CASTIRSSTYEQYF.

This clone occurred a few times. The V call is TRBV6-5, the J call TRBJ1-1; TRBD1 is a possible D gene (6 bases). Germline CDR1 and CDR2: MNHEY and SVGAGI. The V and J ends lost 7 bases and 1 base respectively, with 10 bases between them. The CDR3 length is 13 residues. The CDR3 spells CASTWGRNTEAFF. The CDR3 DNA sequence: TGTGCCAGCACGTGGGGGCGGAACACTGAAGCTTTCTTT.

This clone occurred once. The chain employs TRBV5-1 and TRBJ2-1; D may be TRBD1 (6 bases). The CDR3 loop spans 14 amino acids. V lost 7 bases and J lost 5, with 16 bases in between. The V gene's germline CDR1 is SGHRS and CDR2 YFSETQ. CDR3 loop: CASYPGQTNNEQFF. The CDR3 DNA reads TGCGCCAGCTATCCGGGACAAACAAACAATGAGCAGTTCTTC. The full variable domain, its missing parts supplied by reference TRBV5-1 and TRBJ2-1, is KAGVTQTPRYLIKTRGQQVTLSCSPISGHRSVSWYQQTPGQGLQFLFEYFSETQRNKGNFPGRFSGRQFSNSRSEMNVSTLELGDSALYLCASYPGQTNNEQFFGPGTRLTVL.

The rearrangement links TRBV7-9 to TRBJ1-5; 7 bases are shared with TRBD1. Germline lookup yields CDR1 SEHNR and CDR2 FQNEAQ (reference sequence). V was pared by 5 bases and J by 6 bases, with 7 bases of the junction left unmatched. This CDR3 has 14 residues. CDR3 nucleotides: TGTGCCAGCAGCGCCGACAGGGTTGGTCAGCCCCAGCATTTT. It encodes CASSADRVGQPQHF.

The chain recombines TRBV4-1 with TRBJ2-7, with TRBD1 as a possible D gene (6 bases). V was shortened by 0 bases and J by 9 bases, with 18 bases between the two germline ends. This CDR3 region has 15 residues. Germline V CDR1 and CDR2: MGHRA, YSYEKL. The CDR3 sequence: CASSQDPQGISAQYF. As DNA, the CDR3 is TGCGCCAGCAGCCAAGACCCGCAGGGGATCTCCGCGCAGTACTTC.

The chain couples TRBV27 to TRBJ1-5, with no clear D. V shed 5 bases and J shed 5 bases, with 10 bases lying between them. CDR1 and CDR2 (germline): MNHEY, SMNVEV (reference sequence). This CDR3 region has 13 residues. In DNA, the CDR3 is TGTGCCAGCAGTACGGGAGTATATCAGCCCCAGCATTTT. The encoded protein is CASSTGVYQPQHF.

This sequence joins TRBV9 and TRBJ1-3; unclear D gene. V was pared by 0 bases and J by 2 bases, with 15 bases between. The germline V gene has CDR1 SGDLS and CDR2 YYNGEE. This CDR3 is 17 amino acids long. The DNA for the CDR3 is TGTGCCAGCAGCGTAGACCCCGAAGCCATCCCTGGAAACACCATATATTTT. Translating it yields CASSVDPEAIPGNTIYF.

This clone was seen only a few times. The CDR3 loop reads CASSLRDRGPGSAGNTIYF. CDR3 bases: TGTGCCAGCAGCCTGCGGGACAGGGGGCCCGGGTCTGCTGGAAACACCATATATTTT. This chain joins TRBV4-2 and TRBJ1-3, with TRBD1 matching over 12 bases. CDR3 length: 19 amino acids. Germline CDR1 is LGHNA and CDR2 is YNFKEQ. V lost 4 bases to trimming and J lost 2 bases; unmatched junction nucleotides: 12.

This chain links TRBV27 with TRBJ2-7; D might be TRBD1 (6 bases). Germline CDR1 and CDR2: MNHEY and SMNVEV (reference sequence). The CDR3 spans 12 residues. Trimming shortened V by 6 bases and J by 5 bases, and 11 bases separated the two germline ends. The CDR3 nucleotides read TGTGCCAGCAGGCATGGGGGCAACGAGCAGTACTTC. Translating gives CASRHGGNEQYF.

The V and J genes are TRBV27 and TRBJ1-6, with D possibly matching TRBD1 (6 bases). There are 15 residues in the CDR3. CDR1 is MNHEY, CDR2 SMNVEV, per germline (reference sequence). V shed 0 bases and J shed 10 bases, with 13 bases lying between them. This chain's CDR3 is CASSLSLGAKSPLHF. The DNA of the CDR3 is TGTGCCAGCAGTTTATCGTTGGGGGCAAAATCACCCCTCCACTTT.

The chain carries TRBV16 and TRBJ2-3, with D perhaps TRBD1 (5 bases). The V and J ends lost 4 bases and 3 bases respectively, with 11 bases between them. The CDR3 is 14 residues long. CDR1 is KGHSY and CDR2 is FQNENV in the germline V gene. The CDR3 DNA reads as TGTGCCAGCAGCCTTTGGACACAGACAGATACGCAGTATTTT. Translated, it gives CASSLWTQTDTQYF. The complete variable domain, with remaining parts taken from reference TRBV16 and TRBJ2-3, reads GEEVAQTPKHLVRGEGQKAKLYCAPIKGHSYVFWYQQVLKNEFKFLISFQNENVFDETGMPKERFSAKCLPNSPCSLEIQATKLEDSAVYFCASSLWTQTDTQYFGPGTRLTVL.

The V gene is TRBV19, the J gene TRBJ2-5; TRBD1 agrees at 9 bases. The junction had 10 bases not matched to a gene; V was cut back by 3 bases and J by 5 bases. The length of the CDR3 is 16 residues. The germline V gene encodes CDR1 LNHDA and CDR2 SQIVND (reference sequence). The CDR3 coding sequence is TGTGCCAGTAGTATGGGGACAGGGAGGAGCGGGGAGACCCAGTACTTC. Protein product: CASSMGTGRSGETQYF.